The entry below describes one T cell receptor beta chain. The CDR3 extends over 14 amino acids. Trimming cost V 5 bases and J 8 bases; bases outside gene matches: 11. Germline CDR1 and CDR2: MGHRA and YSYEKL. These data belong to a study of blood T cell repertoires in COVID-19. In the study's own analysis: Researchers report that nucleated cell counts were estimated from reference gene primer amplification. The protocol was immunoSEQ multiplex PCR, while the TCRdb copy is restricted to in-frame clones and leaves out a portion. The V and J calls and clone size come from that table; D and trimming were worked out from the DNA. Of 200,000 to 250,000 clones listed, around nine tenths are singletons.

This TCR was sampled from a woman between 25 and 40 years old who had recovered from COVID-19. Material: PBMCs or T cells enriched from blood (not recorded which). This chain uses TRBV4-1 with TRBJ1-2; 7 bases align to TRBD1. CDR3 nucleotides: TGCGCCAGCAGCTACCAGAGGGGGCTCCGGGGCTACACCTTC. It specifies CASSYQRGLRGYTF.